This T cell receptor beta chain was profiled in a study of T cells expressing NK-cell markers. Study results and caveats: Nothing established the HCMV specificity of expanded NKG2C+ T cell clones. Topping the CD3+CD56-NKG2C+ fraction as well were these clonotypes, in a few donors.

TCRdb re-analyzed the 5' RACE reads; it lists each CDR3 protein once, without DNA. Its listing shows about 380,000 distinct CDR3 sequences. The CDR3 runs to 17 residues. Germline V gives CDR1 SGHRS, CDR2 YFSETQ. On this clonotype itself: Its antigen is currently unknown.

The chain couples TRBV5-1 to TRBJ2-1; TCRdb names TRBD2, which stays unverified in the absence of DNA. Sequencing was done on a sample of blood T cells: a sorted CD56 or NKG2C T cell subset, CD4+ or CD8+ T cells, or bulk PBMC T cells (not recorded which). This TCR was recovered from a man aged 18 to 70 in good health. The chain's CDR3 is CASSLAGGGAPYNEQFF.